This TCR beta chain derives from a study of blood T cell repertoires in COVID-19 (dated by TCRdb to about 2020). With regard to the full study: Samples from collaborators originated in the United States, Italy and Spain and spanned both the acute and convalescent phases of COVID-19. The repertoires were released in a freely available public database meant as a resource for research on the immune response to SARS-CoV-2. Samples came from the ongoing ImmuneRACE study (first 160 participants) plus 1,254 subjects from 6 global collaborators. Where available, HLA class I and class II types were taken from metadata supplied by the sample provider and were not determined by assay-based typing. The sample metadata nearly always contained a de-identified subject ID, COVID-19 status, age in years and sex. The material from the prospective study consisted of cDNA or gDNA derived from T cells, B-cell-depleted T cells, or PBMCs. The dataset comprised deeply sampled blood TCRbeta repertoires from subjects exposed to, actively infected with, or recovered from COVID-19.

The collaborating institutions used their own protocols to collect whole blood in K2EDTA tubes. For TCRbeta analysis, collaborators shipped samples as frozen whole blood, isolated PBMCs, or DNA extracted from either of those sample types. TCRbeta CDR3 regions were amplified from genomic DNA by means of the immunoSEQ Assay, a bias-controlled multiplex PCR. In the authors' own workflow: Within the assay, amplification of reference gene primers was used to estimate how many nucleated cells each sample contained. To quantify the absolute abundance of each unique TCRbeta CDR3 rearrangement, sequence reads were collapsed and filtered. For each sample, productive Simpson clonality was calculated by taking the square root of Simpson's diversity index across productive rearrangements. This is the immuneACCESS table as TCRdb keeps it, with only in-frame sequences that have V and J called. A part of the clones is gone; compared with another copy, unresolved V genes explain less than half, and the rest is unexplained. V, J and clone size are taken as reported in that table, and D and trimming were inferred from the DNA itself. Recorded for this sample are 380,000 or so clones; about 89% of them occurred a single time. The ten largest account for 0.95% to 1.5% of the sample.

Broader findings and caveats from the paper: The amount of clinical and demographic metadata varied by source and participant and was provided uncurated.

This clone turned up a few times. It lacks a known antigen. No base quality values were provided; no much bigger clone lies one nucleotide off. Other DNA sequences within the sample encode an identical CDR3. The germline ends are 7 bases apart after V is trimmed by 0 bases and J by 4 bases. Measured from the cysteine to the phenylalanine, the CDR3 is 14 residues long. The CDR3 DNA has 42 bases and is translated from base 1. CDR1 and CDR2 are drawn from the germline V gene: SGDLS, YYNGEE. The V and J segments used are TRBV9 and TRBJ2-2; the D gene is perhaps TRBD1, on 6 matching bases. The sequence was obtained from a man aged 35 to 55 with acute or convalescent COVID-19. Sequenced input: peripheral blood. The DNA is TGTGCCAGCAGCGTAGGAGGGGGCACCGGGGAGCTGTTTTTT. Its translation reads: CASSVGGGTGELFF.